This passage covers 29 T cell receptor beta chains from one sample sequenced in a study of shared clonotypes between healthy human individuals. Method: immunoSEQ multiplex PCR; TCRdb's copy keeps in-frame clones and lacks some. The sample consists of a few million clones, 90% to 95% of them appearing once. The material sequenced was naive CD4+ T cells from PBMCs. The subset denotes: CD45RA+ positively selected. These receptors were taken from a man aged 18 to 30 in good health. Some clones in this sample may be carry-over from other donors' samples.

V and J are TRBV5-1 and TRBJ2-7, with D unclear. V was trimmed by 4 bases and J by 2 bases, leaving 7 bases between them. The germline V gene has CDR1 SGHRS and CDR2 YFSETQ. The CDR3 is made up of 12 amino acids. For the CDR3, the DNA is TGCGCCAGCAGCCGCGTCCCCTACGAGCAGTACTTC. Translated, it gives CASSRVPYEQYF.

To note about this clone: The same CDR3 can be traced to other DNA sequences in this sample. This chain links TRBV7-2 with TRBJ2-5, with unresolved D. The CDR3 has 13 amino acids. Germline-derived CDR1 and CDR2 are SGHTA and FQGNSA. Trimming removed 3 bases at V and 2 bases at J, with 7 bases between. CDR3 loop: CASSFSQQETQYF. In DNA form, the CDR3 reads TGTGCCAGCAGCTTTTCCCAACAAGAGACCCAGTACTTC.

Points on this clone: This sample includes further DNA sequences coding for the same CDR3. The chain joins TRBV28 to TRBJ2-7, with D hard to call. CDR3 size: 11 residues. Trimming took off 5 bases at V and 2 bases at J, with 4 bases between the two ends. Germline loops: CDR1 MDHEN, CDR2 SYDVKM. CDR3 residues: CASSRAYEQYF. DNA of the CDR3: TGTGCCAGCAGTCGAGCCTACGAGCAGTACTTC.

This rearrangement joins TRBV27 to TRBJ1-4; D is unresolved. Trimming cost V 5 bases and J 5 bases, with 18 bases left between them. The germline V gene has CDR1 MNHEY and CDR2 SMNVEV (reference sequence). This CDR3 comprises 16 residues. CDR3 DNA: TGTGCCAGCAGTCCGTTCGTGGAGGGCCTAAATGAAAAACTGTTTTTT. Translating it yields CASSPFVEGLNEKLFF.

The chain uses TRBV7-6 and TRBJ2-3; no clear D. V lost 5 bases, J lost 0 bases, and 15 bases lay in between. CDR1 SGHVS and CDR2 FNYEAQ come from the germline V gene. This CDR3 is 16 amino acids long. This CDR3 is CASSARAISSTDTQYF. The CDR3 DNA reads TGTGCCAGCAGCGCTAGAGCGATCTCTAGCACAGATACGCAGTATTTT. The whole variable domain, filled in from reference TRBV7-6 and TRBJ2-3, reads GAGVSQSPRYKVTKRGQDVALRCDPISGHVSLYWYRQALGQGPEFLTYFNYEAQQDKSGLPNDRFSAERPEGSISTLTIQRTEQRDSAMYRCASSARAISSTDTQYFGPGTRLTVL.

The chain uses TRBV28 and TRBJ1-1, with TRBD1 matching 7 bases. Germline CDR1 and CDR2: MDHEN and SYDVKM. With V trimmed by 2 bases and J by 5 bases, 8 bases remained unmatched. The CDR3 runs to 15 residues. This CDR3 is CASSLPNRGRTEAFF. In DNA, the CDR3 is TGTGCCAGCAGTTTACCGAACAGGGGTCGTACTGAAGCTTTCTTT.

The rearrangement joins TRBV27 to TRBJ2-7; D may be TRBD1 (5 bases). Germline V gives CDR1 MNHEY, CDR2 SMNVEV (reference sequence). V lost 1 base and J 0 bases, leaving 7 bases between the germline ends. This CDR3 comprises 14 residues. The CDR3 is CASSLLGVSYEQYF. In nucleotides, the CDR3 is TGTGCCAGCAGTTTATTAGGGGTCTCCTACGAGCAGTACTTC.

A remark on this clone: This sample also contains other DNA sequences that code for the same CDR3. The chain links TRBV2 to TRBJ1-1; D ambiguous. This CDR3 is built from 14 residues. The V and J ends lost 4 bases and 0 bases respectively, with 9 bases between them. Germline-derived CDR1 and CDR2 are SNHLY and FYNNEI. CDR3 bases: TGTGCCAGCAGTGTTGAGGGCTTGAACACTGAAGCTTTCTTT. Its protein is CASSVEGLNTEAFF.

The V call is TRBV19, the J call TRBJ2-7; 9 bases agree with TRBD1. This CDR3 has 12 residues. J lost 10 bases, V lost 8 bases, and 9 bases had no gene match. From germline, CDR1 is LNHDA and CDR2 SQIVND (reference sequence). The CDR3 loop is CASGTTGGRQYF. The DNA for the CDR3 is TGTGCCAGTGGAACCACAGGGGGCCGTCAGTACTTC. Complete variable domain (other parts from reference TRBV19 and TRBJ2-7): DGGITQSPKYLFRKEGQNVTLSCEQNLNHDAMYWYRQDPGQGLRLIYYSQIVNDFQKGDIAEGYSVSREKKESFPLTVTSAQKNPTAFYLCASGTTGGRQYFGPGTRLTVT.

V is TRBV11-2 and J is TRBJ2-1; the D call may be TRBD1 or TRBD2 (5 bases each). V lost 0 bases, J lost 0 bases, and 12 bases lay in between. From germline, CDR1 is SGHAT and CDR2 FQNNGV. The CDR3 consists of 17 residues. The CDR3 is CASSLDFPGSSYNEQFF. The DNA for the CDR3 is TGTGCCAGCAGCTTAGATTTCCCAGGGAGCTCCTACAATGAGCAGTTCTTC.

Remarks on this clone: At the DNA level, this CDR3 is encoded by other sequences in the same sample as well. V is TRBV18 and J is TRBJ1-3; D is ambiguous. Germline-derived CDR1 and CDR2 are KGHSH and LQKENI. The CDR3 runs to 14 residues. Trimming removed 2 bases from V and 0 bases from J, with 5 bases in between. This CDR3 reads CASSPKDSGNTIYF. CDR3 coding DNA: TGTGCCAGCTCACCAAAGGACTCTGGAAACACCATATATTTT.

The rearrangement links TRBV10-3 to TRBJ2-5; 7 positions agree with TRBD1. This CDR3 comprises 13 residues. The germline gives CDR1 ENHRY, CDR2 SYGVKD. The J segment lost 3 bases and the V segment lost 6 bases, leaving 4 bases of the junction unmatched. Here the CDR3 reads CAISGTAKETQYF. The CDR3 region has the DNA TGTGCCATCAGCGGGACAGCCAAAGAGACCCAGTACTTC.

In the case of this clone: Different DNA sequences within this sample yield the same CDR3. The chain joins TRBV6-5 to TRBJ2-2, with unresolved D. The CDR3 runs to 15 residues. The germline V gene has CDR1 MNHEY and CDR2 SVGAGI. V gave up 0 bases and J gave up 0 bases, with 5 bases separating them. The CDR3 spells CASSYSGTNTGELFF. CDR3 DNA sequence: TGTGCCAGCAGTTACTCTGGGACGAACACCGGGGAGCTGTTTTTT.

The CDR3 DNA sequence: TGTGCCAGCAGCTTGACACAACGAGAGACCCAGTACTTC. Residues: CASSLTQRETQYF. The chain uses TRBV7-9 and TRBJ2-5, with D unclear. V was clipped by 3 bases and J by 4 bases, with 9 bases between them. The CDR3 extends over 13 amino acids. The germline gives CDR1 SEHNR, CDR2 FQNEAQ (reference sequence).

The chain uses TRBV29-1 and TRBJ2-1; 11 bases line up with TRBD1. The CDR3 has 14 residues. The germline gives CDR1 SQVTM, CDR2 ANQGSEA. V lost 7 bases and J lost 4; bases outside the gene matches: 6. DNA for the CDR3: TGCAGCGCTCGGGACAGGGGGTTTTACAATGAGCAGTTCTTC. It yields the protein CSARDRGFYNEQFF.

The table lists this clone with a count of one. CDR3 in DNA: TGTGCCAGCAGCTTAGTTGCCGGCCCCTACGAGCAGTACTTC. Translated, it gives CASSLVAGPYEQYF. The chain couples TRBV11-3 to TRBJ2-5; D uncertain. The closer fit of TRBJ2-7 to the DNA end suggests the J call may be wrong. Germline V gene sequence: CDR1 SGHNT, CDR2 YENEEA. The CDR3 contains 14 residues.

The CDR3 DNA reads as TGTGCCAGCAGCCCGCTCGGGACAGTAATCCCTGAGCAGTTCTTC. Residues: CASSPLGTVIPEQFF. The chain links TRBV7-3 to TRBJ2-1, with 7 bases that match TRBD1. CDR1 and CDR2 (germline): SGHTA, FQGTGA. The V and J ends lost 5 bases and 9 bases, in that order; junction bases with no gene match: 13. The CDR3 consists of 15 residues.

The count of this clone is one. The chain joins TRBV5-1 to TRBJ2-6; 9 nucleotides align to TRBD2. V was clipped by 3 bases and J by 0 bases; unmatched bases: 7. The germline V gene has CDR1 SGHRS and CDR2 YFSETQ. This CDR3 contains 18 residues. This CDR3 reads CASSYRTSESSGANVLTF. The CDR3 coding sequence is TGCGCCAGCAGCTACCGGACTAGCGAAAGCTCTGGGGCCAACGTCCTGACTTTC. The full variable domain, in which reference TRBV5-1 and TRBJ2-6 provide the parts outside the CDR3, is KAGVTQTPRYLIKTRGQQVTLSCSPISGHRSVSWYQQTPGQGLQFLFEYFSETQRNKGNFPGRFSGRQFSNSRSEMNVSTLELGDSALYLCASSYRTSESSGANVLTFGAGSRLTVL.

The chain combines TRBV7-9 with TRBJ2-6; unclear D gene. The CDR3 has 17 amino acids. Trimming removed 6 bases from V and 1 base from J, with 16 bases in between. Germline V CDR1 and CDR2: SEHNR, FQNEAQ (reference sequence). The CDR3 is CASSKDPGLSGANVLTF. The CDR3 nucleotides are TGTGCCAGCAGTAAAGACCCGGGCCTATCTGGGGCCAACGTCCTGACTTTC.

The CDR3 is CASSPSRPGELFF. In DNA form, the CDR3 reads TGTGCCAGCAGCCCCTCTAGGCCCGGGGAGCTGTTTTTT. The chain links TRBV5-4 to TRBJ2-2, with D hard to call. Deletions cut 4 bases from V and 6 bases from J, with 10 bases between. CDR3 size: 13 residues. Germline CDR1 is SGHNT and CDR2 is YYREEE (reference sequence).

The chain is built from TRBV28 and TRBJ2-1; D gene uncertain. Germline CDR1 reads MDHEN; CDR2 reads SYDVKM. Trimming took off 10 bases at V and 0 bases at J, with 10 bases between the two ends. The CDR3 runs 13 residues. This CDR3 reads CAILTSSYNEQFF. CDR3 in DNA: TGTGCCATTCTAACCAGCTCCTACAATGAGCAGTTCTTC.

This chain connects TRBV2 to TRBJ1-1, with D unresolved. V dropped 8 bases and J dropped 1 base, with 17 bases sitting between them. Germline V lookup: CDR1 SNHLY, CDR2 FYNNEI. This CDR3 region has 15 residues. The CDR3 nucleotides read TGTGCCAGCTCACGTGCGGGCCAGCCGAACACTGAAGCTTTCTTT. This codes for CASSRAGQPNTEAFF.

DNA for the CDR3: TGTGCCAGCAGCTCTTCCGGGACCTACGAGCAGTACTTC. Protein: CASSSSGTYEQYF. The V call is TRBV13, the J call TRBJ2-7, with D perhaps TRBD2 (5 bases). V was clipped by 4 bases and J by 2 bases, with 9 bases between them. The germline gives CDR1 PRHDT, CDR2 FYEKMQ (reference sequence). The CDR3 extends over 13 amino acids.

The chain employs TRBV18 and TRBJ2-1; D might be TRBD2 (6 bases). With 2 bases removed from V and 0 bases from J, the gap between germline ends came to 11 bases. The germline V gene encodes CDR1 KGHSH and CDR2 LQKENI. This CDR3 spans 16 amino acids. The CDR3 protein is CASSPGAGSSYNEQFF. CDR3 sequence (DNA): TGTGCCAGCTCACCAGGGGCGGGGAGCTCCTACAATGAGCAGTTCTTC.

Of note for this clone: Other nucleotide sequences in the sample specify the same CDR3. The chain carries TRBV27 and TRBJ1-2; the D gene is possibly TRBD1 (5 bases). V was pared by 3 bases and J by 4 bases, with 12 bases between. The CDR3 runs to 14 residues. CDR1 is MNHEY and CDR2 is SMNVEV in the germline V gene (reference sequence). The CDR3 DNA sequence: TGTGCCAGCAGTTTTGGGGGAGGTGTCTATGGCTACACCTTC. Amino acids: CASSFGGGVYGYTF.

CDR3 loop: CAWSTGTEETQYF. The CDR3 DNA reads TGTGCCTGGAGTACCGGGACGGAAGAGACCCAGTACTTC. V usage is TRBV30 and J usage is TRBJ2-5; D possibly matches TRBD1 or TRBD2 (5 bases each). The germline V and J ends were trimmed by 2 bases and 3 bases, with 10 bases remaining between them. Germline CDR1 and CDR2: GTSNPN and SVGIG (reference sequence). The CDR3 sequence is 13 residues long.

The chain is built from TRBV14 and TRBJ2-7; D ambiguous. The ends were cut back, 4 bases at V and 2 bases at J, with 9 bases in the middle. The CDR3 length is 13 residues. CDR1 and CDR2 (germline): SGHDN, FVKESK. CDR3 residues: CASSRGLPYEQYF. The CDR3 coding sequence is TGTGCCAGCAGCCGAGGTCTTCCCTACGAGCAGTACTTC.

The chain has TRBV18 and TRBJ1-2; D might be TRBD1 (5 bases). V was clipped by 5 bases and J by 7 bases, with 17 bases between them. In germline, CDR1 is KGHSH, CDR2 LQKENI. The CDR3 loop spans 14 amino acids. The CDR3 DNA sequence: TGTGCCAGCTCATCGGACGGTCGCGGGGCTGGCTACACCTTC. Translated: CASSSDGRGAGYTF.

The J gene is TRBJ2-1, the V gene TRBV5-4; tentative D call: TRBD2 (5 bases). The V end lost 4 bases, the J end lost 8 bases, and 13 bases lay between the germline ends. This CDR3 comprises 13 residues. The germline V gene encodes CDR1 SGHNT and CDR2 YYREEE (reference sequence). Written as DNA, the CDR3 is TGTGCCAGCAGCCCCGCTAGCACGGATGAGCAGTTCTTC. It encodes CASSPASTDEQFF.